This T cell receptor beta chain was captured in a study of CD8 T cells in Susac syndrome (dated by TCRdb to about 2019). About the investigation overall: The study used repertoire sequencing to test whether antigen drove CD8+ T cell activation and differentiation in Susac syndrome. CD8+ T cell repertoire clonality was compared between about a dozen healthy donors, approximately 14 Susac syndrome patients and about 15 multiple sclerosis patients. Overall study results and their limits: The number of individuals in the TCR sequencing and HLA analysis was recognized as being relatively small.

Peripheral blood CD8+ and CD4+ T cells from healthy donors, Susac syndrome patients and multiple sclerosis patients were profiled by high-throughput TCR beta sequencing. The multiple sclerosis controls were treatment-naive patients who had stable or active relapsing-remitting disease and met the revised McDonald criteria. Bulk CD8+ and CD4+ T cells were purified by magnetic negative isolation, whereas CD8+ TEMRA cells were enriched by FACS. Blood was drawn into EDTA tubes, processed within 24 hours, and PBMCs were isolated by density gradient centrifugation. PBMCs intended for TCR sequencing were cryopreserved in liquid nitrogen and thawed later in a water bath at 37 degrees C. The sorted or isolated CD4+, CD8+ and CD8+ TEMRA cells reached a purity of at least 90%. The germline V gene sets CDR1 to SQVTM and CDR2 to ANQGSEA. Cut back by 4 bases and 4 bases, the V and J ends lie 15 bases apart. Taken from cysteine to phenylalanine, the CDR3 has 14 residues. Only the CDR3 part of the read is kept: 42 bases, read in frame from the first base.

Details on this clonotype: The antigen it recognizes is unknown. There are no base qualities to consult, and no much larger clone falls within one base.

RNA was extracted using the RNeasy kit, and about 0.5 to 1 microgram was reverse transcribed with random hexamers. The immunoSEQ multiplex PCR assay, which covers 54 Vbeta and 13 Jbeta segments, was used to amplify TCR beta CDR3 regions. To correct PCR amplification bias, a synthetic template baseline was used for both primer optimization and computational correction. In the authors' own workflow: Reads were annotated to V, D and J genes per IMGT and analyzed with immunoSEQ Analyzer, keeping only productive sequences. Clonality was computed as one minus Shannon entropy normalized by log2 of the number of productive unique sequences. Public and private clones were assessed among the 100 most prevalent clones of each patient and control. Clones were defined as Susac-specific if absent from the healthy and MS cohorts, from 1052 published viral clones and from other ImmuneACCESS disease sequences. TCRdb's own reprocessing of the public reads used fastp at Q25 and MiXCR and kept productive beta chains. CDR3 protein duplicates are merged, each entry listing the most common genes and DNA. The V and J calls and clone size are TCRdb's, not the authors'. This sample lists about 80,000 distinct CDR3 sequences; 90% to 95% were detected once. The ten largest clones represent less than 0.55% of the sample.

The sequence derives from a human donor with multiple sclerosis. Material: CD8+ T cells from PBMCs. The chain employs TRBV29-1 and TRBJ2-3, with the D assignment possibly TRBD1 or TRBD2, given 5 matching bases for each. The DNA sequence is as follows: TGCAGCGTTGTTTGGGGGTCAGGCCCAGATACGCAGTATTTT. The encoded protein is CSVVWGSGPDTQYF.